This T cell receptor (beta chain) is from a study of lymphopenia after photon versus proton radiotherapy. Notes on the study in general: Better survival with proton therapy was suggested as possible, not demonstrated. Larger post-nadir TCR diversity loss correlated inversely with survival in deceased patients. After the lymphocyte nadir, photon-treated repertoires showed oligoclonal expansion, especially of CD8+ Temra cells.

Using immunoSEQ multiplex PCR, the repertoire was profiled, and TCRdb retains in-frame clones only, with some absent. This sample has about 16,000 clones, with approximately 84% found just once. To note about this clone: Its matching antigen is unknown.

Germline values: CDR1 MRHNA, CDR2 SNTAGT. The J segment lost 6 bases and the V segment lost 5 bases, leaving 13 bases of the junction unmatched. The CDR3 spans 17 residues. The sample was peripheral blood, taken from a patient treated with proton-based radiotherapy. The receptor's source is a man aged 65 to 79 with pancreatic cancer. V usage is TRBV6-4 and J usage is TRBJ1-4, with 9 bases identical to TRBD1. The CDR3 DNA reads TGTGCCAGCAGTCCGGCGGGACAGGGACAGGGTTATGAAAAACTGTTTTTT. Translated: CASSPAGQGQGYEKLFF.